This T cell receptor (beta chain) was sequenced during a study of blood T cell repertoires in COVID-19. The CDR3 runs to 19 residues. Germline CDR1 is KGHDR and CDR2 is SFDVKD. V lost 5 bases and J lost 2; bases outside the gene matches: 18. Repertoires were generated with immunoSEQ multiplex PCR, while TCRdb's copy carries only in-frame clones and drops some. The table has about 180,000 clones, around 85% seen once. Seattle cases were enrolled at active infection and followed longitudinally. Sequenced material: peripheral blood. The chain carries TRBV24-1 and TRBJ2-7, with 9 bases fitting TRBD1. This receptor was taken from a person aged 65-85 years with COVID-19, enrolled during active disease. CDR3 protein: CATSALERGQGILTYEQYF. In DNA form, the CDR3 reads TGTGCCACCAGTGCCCTAGAGAGGGGACAGGGCATCCTCACCTACGAGCAGTACTTC.